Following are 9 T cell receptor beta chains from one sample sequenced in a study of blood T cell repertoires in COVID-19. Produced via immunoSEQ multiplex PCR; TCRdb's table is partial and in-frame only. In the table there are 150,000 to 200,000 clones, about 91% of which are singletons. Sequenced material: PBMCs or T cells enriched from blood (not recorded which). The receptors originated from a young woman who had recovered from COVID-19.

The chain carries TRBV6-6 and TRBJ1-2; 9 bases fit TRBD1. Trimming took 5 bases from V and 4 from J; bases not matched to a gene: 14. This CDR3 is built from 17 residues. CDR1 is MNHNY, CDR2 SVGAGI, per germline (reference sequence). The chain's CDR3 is CASSPREDRGQGYGYTF. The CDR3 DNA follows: TGTGCCAGCAGTCCGAGGGAGGACAGGGGTCAAGGCTATGGCTACACCTTC.

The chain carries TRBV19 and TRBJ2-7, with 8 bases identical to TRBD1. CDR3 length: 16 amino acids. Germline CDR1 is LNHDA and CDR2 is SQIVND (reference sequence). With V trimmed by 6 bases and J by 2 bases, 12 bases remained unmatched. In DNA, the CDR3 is TGTGCCAGTAGGCCAACCAGGGCAGGGGGCGCCTACGAGCAGTACTTC. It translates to CASRPTRAGGAYEQYF.

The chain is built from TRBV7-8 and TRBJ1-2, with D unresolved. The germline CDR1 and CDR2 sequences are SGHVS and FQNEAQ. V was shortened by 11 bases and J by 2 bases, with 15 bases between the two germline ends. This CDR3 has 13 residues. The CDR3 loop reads CAVWSASNYGYTF. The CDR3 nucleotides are TGTGCCGTTTGGAGTGCCTCCAACTATGGCTACACCTTC.

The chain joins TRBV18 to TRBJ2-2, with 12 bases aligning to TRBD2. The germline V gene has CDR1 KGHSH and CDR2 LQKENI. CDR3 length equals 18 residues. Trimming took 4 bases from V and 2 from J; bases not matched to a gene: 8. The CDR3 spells CASSLRTSGISNTGELFF. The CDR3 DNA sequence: TGTGCCAGCTCACTACGGACTAGCGGGATCTCCAACACCGGGGAGCTGTTTTTT. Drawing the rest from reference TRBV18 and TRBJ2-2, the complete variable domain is NAGVMQNPRHLVRRRGQEARLRCSPMKGHSHVYWYRQLPEEGLKFMVYLQKENIIDESGMPKERFSAEFPKEGPSILRIQQVVRGDSAAYFCASSLRTSGISNTGELFFGEGSRLTVL.

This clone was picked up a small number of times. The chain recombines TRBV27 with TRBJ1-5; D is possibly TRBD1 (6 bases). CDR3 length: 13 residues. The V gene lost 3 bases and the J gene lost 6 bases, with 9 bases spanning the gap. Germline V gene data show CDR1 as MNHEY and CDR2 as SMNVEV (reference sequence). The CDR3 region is CASSLGASQPQHF. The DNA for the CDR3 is TGTGCCAGCAGTTTGGGGGCCAGTCAGCCCCAGCATTTT.

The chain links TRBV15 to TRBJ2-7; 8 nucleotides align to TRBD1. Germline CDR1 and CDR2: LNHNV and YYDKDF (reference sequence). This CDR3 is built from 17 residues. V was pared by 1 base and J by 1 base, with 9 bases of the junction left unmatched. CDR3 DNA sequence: TGTGCCACCAGCAGAGGTGGAGGACAGGGTAGGTCCTACGAGCAGTACTTC. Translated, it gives CATSRGGGQGRSYEQYF. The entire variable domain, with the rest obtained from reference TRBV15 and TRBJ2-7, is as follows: DAMVIQNPRYQVTQFGKPVTLSCSQTLNHNVMYWYQQKSSQAPKLLFHYYDKDFNNEADTPDNFQSRRPNTSFCFLDIRSPGLGDTAMYLCATSRGGGQGRSYEQYFGPGTRLTVT.

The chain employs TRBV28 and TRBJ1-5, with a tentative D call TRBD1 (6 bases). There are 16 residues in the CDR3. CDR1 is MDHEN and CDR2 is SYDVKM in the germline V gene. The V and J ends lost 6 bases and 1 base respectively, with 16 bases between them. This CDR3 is CASRSGHTKSNQPQHF. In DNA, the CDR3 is TGTGCCAGCAGGTCGGGACACACAAAAAGCAATCAGCCCCAGCATTTT.

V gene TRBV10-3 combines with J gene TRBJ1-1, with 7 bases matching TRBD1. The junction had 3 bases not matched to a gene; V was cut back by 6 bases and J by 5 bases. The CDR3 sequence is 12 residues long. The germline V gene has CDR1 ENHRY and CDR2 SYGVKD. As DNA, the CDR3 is TGTGCCATCAGCGCAGGGGGGACTGAAGCTTTCTTT. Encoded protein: CAISAGGTEAFF.

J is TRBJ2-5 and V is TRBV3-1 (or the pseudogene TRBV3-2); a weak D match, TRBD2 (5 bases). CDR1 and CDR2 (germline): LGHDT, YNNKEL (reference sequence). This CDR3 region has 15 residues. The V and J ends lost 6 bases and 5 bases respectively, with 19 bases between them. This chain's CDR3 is CASSPPGRGFETQYF. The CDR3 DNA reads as TGTGCCAGCAGTCCACCGGGCCGGGGATTCGAGACCCAGTACTTC.